This is a list of T cell receptor beta chains from one sample in a study of blood T cells in healthy people across ages. TCRdb called the 5' RACE reads again in MiXCR, with one record for every CDR3 protein. This table holds roughly 1,000,000 distinct CDR3 sequences, 25% found once. These same data were also listed under a study on T cells of mothers and their children.

Sequencing input: blood. The receptors originated from a girl under 10 years old in good health. Each CDR3 is given with its conserved first and last residue. A D gene is named only where the DNA matches it firmly. Clone size appears in some rows only: once, few, many, or a class for an expanded clone.

NA	NA	TRBJ2-7	TRBV6-5	TGTGCCAGCAGTTCTATAGTCTACGAGCAGTACTTC	CASSSIVYEQYF
TRBD1	few	TRBJ1-2	TRBV5-1	TGCGCCAGCAGCTGGACAGGGGAGGACTATGGCTACACCTTC	CASSWTGEDYGYTF
TRBD2	few	TRBJ2-1	TRBV12-5	TGTGCTAGTGGTCTACCGGGGGGACATGAGCAGTTCTTC	CASGLPGGHEQFF
NA	few	TRBJ2-5	TRBV19	TGTGCCAGTAGTATATCGGTACAAGAGACCCAGTACTTC	CASSISVQETQYF
NA	few	TRBJ2-1	TRBV6-6	TGTGCCAGCGAATCCAGCTCCTACAATGAGCAGTTCTTC	CASESSSYNEQFF
NA	NA	TRBJ2-7	TRBV20-1	TGCAGTGTTCCCGGAGTTCTGACCTACGAGCAGTACTTC	CSVPGVLTYEQYF
NA	NA	TRBJ1-5	TRBV29-1	TGCAGCGTTGAGGAGGGGGGCAATCAGCCCCAGCATTTT	CSVEEGGNQPQHF
TRBD2	few	TRBJ2-2	TRBV13	TGTGCCAGCAGCTTCGGGGCGGGAGCGAACACCGGGGAGCTGTTTTTT	CASSFGAGANTGELFF
TRBD1	few	TRBJ2-1	TRBV28	TGTGCCAGCGGTCCAGGGACAGGGGGCAGTGAGCAGTTCTTC	CASGPGTGGSEQFF
NA	NA	TRBJ1-1	TRBV4-3	TGCGCCAGCAGCCAAATCTACGGGGTGAACACTGAAGCTTTCTTT	CASSQIYGVNTEAFF
NA	few	TRBJ1-4	TRBV4-1	TGCGCCAGCAGCCGAACGGGGAGCGCTAATGAAAAACTGTTTTTT	CASSRTGSANEKLFF
NA	few	TRBJ1-5	TRBV27	TGTGCCAGCAACCTAGGGCCCAGCAATCAGCCCCAGCATTTT	CASNLGPSNQPQHF
NA	NA	TRBJ2-3	TRBV6-5	TGTGCCAGGGTAATAGGGCCGTACTTC	CARVIGPYF
NA	few	TRBJ1-1	TRBV7-9	TGTGCCAGCGTGGTCGGGGGGTCGGCTTTCTTT	CASVVGGSAFF
NA	NA	TRBJ2-7	TRBV5-1	TGCGCCAGCAGCACGCAGGTTCCTACCTACGAGCAGTACTTC	CASSTQVPTYEQYF
NA	few	TRBJ2-1	TRBV20-1	TGCAGTGCTAAAGGTGGCCTTGGTGAGCAGTTCTTC	CSAKGGLGEQFF
NA	few	TRBJ2-1	TRBV29-1	TGCAGCGTTGAAGGAGCAGGCGAAAATGAGCAGTTCTTC	CSVEGAGENEQFF
NA	NA	TRBJ1-1	TRBV5-1	TGCGCCAGCAGCTTGGAGCTTGCCAGGGGAGGGGACACTGAAGCTTTCTTT	CASSLELARGGDTEAFF
NA	NA	TRBJ2-6	TRBV6-5	TGTGCCAGCAGTTACGCAGTAGCTGGGGCCAACGTCCTGACTTTC	CASSYAVAGANVLTF
NA	NA	TRBJ2-5	TRBV29-1	TGCAGCGTTGAAGATTCCCCCGGGCCCAGGGGAGAGACCCAGTACTTC	CSVEDSPGPRGETQYF
NA	few	TRBJ2-7	TRBV10-3	TGTGCCATCAGTGACCCGGGGGCGGGGGACGAGCAGTACTTC	CAISDPGAGDEQYF
TRBD2	few	TRBJ2-1	TRBV27	TGTGCCAGCAGTCTACTAACTAGCGGGCAATACAATGAGCAGTTCTTC	CASSLLTSGQYNEQFF
NA	few	TRBJ1-2	TRBV6-6	TGTGCCAGCAATGCCCGGGGCGGCGGCTCCTATGGCTACACCTTC	CASNARGGGSYGYTF
NA	NA	TRBJ2-1	TRBV20-1	TGCAGTGCTAGAGTCGGACAGCAAGATTACAATGAGCAGTTCTTC	CSARVGQQDYNEQFF
NA	few	TRBJ2-7	TRBV20-1	TGCAGTGCTATCGAGGCCTCCTACGAGCAGTACTTC	CSAIEASYEQYF
NA	NA	TRBJ2-1	TRBV28	TGTGCCAGCCCAAAATATTTCTTC	CASPKYFF
TRBD2	NA	TRBJ2-3	TRBV20-1	TGCAGTGCTAGTCCTACTAGCGGGAGAGTCACAGATACGCAGTATTTT	CSASPTSGRVTDTQYF
TRBD1	few	TRBJ2-1	TRBV20-1	TGCAGTGTTAACAGGGGAAGTATTGATCAGCAGTTCTTC	CSVNRGSIDQQFF
TRBD1	NA	TRBJ1-1	TRBV5-1	TGCGCCAGCAGCTTAATGGACAGGGGGGACGCTTTCTTT	CASSLMDRGDAFF
NA	NA	TRBJ2-1	TRBV6-2/TRBV6-3	TGTGCCAGCAGTAATCCCGGGGATGAGCAGTTCTTC	CASSNPGDEQFF
NA	once	TRBJ2-1	TRBV29-1	TGCAGCGTTGAAGGTCAGAGTGAGCAGTTCTTC	CSVEGQSEQFF
TRBD1	few	TRBJ1-3	TRBV10-3	TGTGCCATCAGTGAGAGGGGACAGACTTCTGGAAACACCATATATTTT	CAISERGQTSGNTIYF
NA	NA	TRBJ1-4	TRBV2	TGTGCCAGCAGTGAACAAGGGCCGGGGGAAAAACTGTTTTTT	CASSEQGPGEKLFF
TRBD2	few	TRBJ2-5	TRBV3-1	TGTGCCAGCAGTGATCCTAGCGGCAACCGCGGGGAGACCCAGTACTTC	CASSDPSGNRGETQYF
NA	few	TRBJ1-3	TRBV5-1	TGCGCCAGCAGCTTGGATGGGGAGTACCGCTCTGGAAACACCATATATTTT	CASSLDGEYRSGNTIYF
TRBD1	NA	TRBJ2-3	TRBV5-6	TGTGCCAGCAGTCTCGTGTGGGGACAGGGAACCACAGATACGCAGTATTTT	CASSLVWGQGTTDTQYF
NA	NA	TRBJ2-7	TRBV6-2/TRBV6-3	TGTGCCAGCAGTTACGTGGCGGTAGACAACTCCTACGAGCAGTACTTC	CASSYVAVDNSYEQYF
TRBD2	few	TRBJ2-7	TRBV29-1	TGCAGCGTTGGGAGCGGGAGGGTAGGATACGAGCAGTACTTC	CSVGSGRVGYEQYF
TRBD2	NA	TRBJ2-5	TRBV27	TGTGCCAGCAGTTCATCGGGACTAGCGGGAAAAGAGACCCAGTACTTC	CASSSSGLAGKETQYF
NA	NA	TRBJ1-2	TRBV4-2	TGTGCCAGCAGCCAAGATCCAGGGCCCCCTGGCTATGGCTACACCTTC	CASSQDPGPPGYGYTF
NA	few	TRBJ1-4	TRBV28	TGTGCCAGCAGTTTAGAGAACAAGTATGAAAAACTGTTTTTT	CASSLENKYEKLFF
NA	few	TRBJ2-2	TRBV18	TGTGCCAGCTCACCCGGCGAGAGGGCCAACGTAGGAACCGGGGAGCTGTTTTTT	CASSPGERANVGTGELFF
TRBD2	few	TRBJ2-2	TRBV14	TGTGCCAGCAGCCAGGAGACTAGCGGGATCAACACCGGGGAGCTGTTTTTT	CASSQETSGINTGELFF
TRBD1	NA	TRBJ2-5	TRBV5-5	TGTGCCAGCAGCTGGGGACAGGCAAATAGGGAGACCCAGTACTTC	CASSWGQANRETQYF
TRBD2	NA	TRBJ2-3	TRBV7-8	TGTGCCAGCAGACAAGGACTAGCGGGGGGGCGGGGCACAGATACGCAGTATTTT	CASRQGLAGGRGTDTQYF
NA	few	TRBJ1-1	TRBV28	TGTGCCAGCAGTTTAGGGGGCGCAGTAGCTGAAGCTTTCTTT	CASSLGGAVAEAFF
TRBD1	once	TRBJ2-7	TRBV13	TGTGCCGGCAGCCTAAGACAGGGATGGTACGAGCAGTACTTC	CAGSLRQGWYEQYF
TRBD1	few	TRBJ2-1	TRBV6-4	TGTGCCAGCCCAACCGGGGACAGAGGGAAAGTCCCTGGCTCCTACAATGAGCAGTTCTTC	CASPTGDRGKVPGSYNEQFF
NA	NA	TRBJ1-5	TRBV21-1	TGTGCCAGCAGCAAACCGGAAGTGGGACACCATACCCAGCCCCAGCATTTT	CASSKPEVGHHTQPQHF
TRBD1	few	TRBJ1-1	TRBV5-1	TGCGCCAGCAGCTTGGTTCAGGGGGCACCAAACACTGAAGCTTTCTTT	CASSLVQGAPNTEAFF
NA	NA	TRBJ2-7	TRBV6-2/TRBV6-3	TGTGCCAGCAGACGACTGACAGCCTACTACGAGCAGTACTTC	CASRRLTAYYEQYF
NA	NA	TRBJ2-7	TRBV12-3/TRBV12-4	TGTGCCAGCCTCCCCGCCGGGTACTCCTACGAGCAGTACTTC	CASLPAGYSYEQYF
TRBD2	NA	TRBJ2-3	TRBV3-1	TGTGCCAGCAGGGCGCGACTAGCGGGGACAGATACGCAGTATTTT	CASRARLAGTDTQYF
NA	many	TRBJ2-3	TRBV28	TGTGCCAGCATGACGAGCACAGATACGCAGTATTTT	CASMTSTDTQYF
NA	NA	TRBJ1-1	TRBV6-1	TGTGCCAGCAGAATTTTACAGCTGAACACTGAAGCTTTCTTT	CASRILQLNTEAFF